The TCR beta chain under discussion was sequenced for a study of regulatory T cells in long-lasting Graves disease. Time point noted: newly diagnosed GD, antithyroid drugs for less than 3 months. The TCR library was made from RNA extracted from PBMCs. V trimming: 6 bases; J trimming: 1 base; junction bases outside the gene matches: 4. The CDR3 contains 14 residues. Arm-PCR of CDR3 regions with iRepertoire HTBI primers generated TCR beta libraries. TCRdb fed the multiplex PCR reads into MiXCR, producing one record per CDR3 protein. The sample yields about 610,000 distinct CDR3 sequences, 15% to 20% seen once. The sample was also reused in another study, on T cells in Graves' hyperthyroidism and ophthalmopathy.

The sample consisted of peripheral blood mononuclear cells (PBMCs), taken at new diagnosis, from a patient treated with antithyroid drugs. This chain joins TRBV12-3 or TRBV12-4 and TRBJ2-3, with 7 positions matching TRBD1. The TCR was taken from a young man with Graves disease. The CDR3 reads CASRLGQGTDTQYF. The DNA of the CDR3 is TGTGCCAGCAGACTCGGACAGGGCACAGATACGCAGTATTTT.